A selection of T cell receptor beta chains follows, all from one sample in a study of CD8+CD57+ T cells in acquired aplastic anemia. TCRdb re-called the reads through MiXCR, storing one row per CDR3 protein. The sample gives hundreds of thousands of distinct CDR3 sequences, 60% to 80% of which show up once; 4% is in the top ten. Sequencing was carried out using sorted CD4+, CD8+, or CD8+CD57+ T cells (not recorded which) from PBMCs. The receptors were sampled from a human donor in good health, serving as a control. Both conserved end residues are part of each CDR3. A D gene is named only where the DNA matches it firmly. Size is omitted from some rows. Given values are once, few, many or a class for expanded clones.

abundance: .; len: 18; d_gene: .; v_gene: TRBV7-3; j_gene: TRBJ1-2; CDR3nt: TGTGCCAGCAGCTCCCAAGGGACTAGCGGGGCCAAAAAGGATGGCTACACCTTC; CDR3aa: CASSSQGTSGAKKDGYTF
abundance: many; len: 14; d_gene: TRBD1; v_gene: TRBV5-1; j_gene: TRBJ1-4; CDR3nt: TGCGCCAGCAGCTTGGGACAGGGAAGGGGTAAACTGTTTTTT; CDR3aa: CASSLGQGRGKLFF
abundance: .; len: 14; d_gene: .; v_gene: TRBV6-6; j_gene: TRBJ1-1; CDR3nt: TGTGCCAGCAGTAGAGCTCTGGGCGTCCCCCAAGCTTTCTTT; CDR3aa: CASSRALGVPQAFF
abundance: .; len: 13; d_gene: .; v_gene: TRBV2; j_gene: TRBJ2-5; CDR3nt: TGTGCCAGCAGTCAGTACGGGGGCGATACCCAGTACTTC; CDR3aa: CASSQYGGDTQYF
abundance: many; len: 15; d_gene: TRBD1; v_gene: TRBV11-3; j_gene: TRBJ2-3; CDR3nt: TGTGCCAGCAGCCTGCTCGGACAGGGCACAGATACGCAGTATTTT; CDR3aa: CASSLLGQGTDTQYF
abundance: .; len: 14; d_gene: .; v_gene: TRBV20-1; j_gene: TRBJ1-2; CDR3nt: TGCAGTGCTAGGACCGGGACGGATGGGAATGGCTACACCTTC; CDR3aa: CSARTGTDGNGYTF
abundance: many; len: 14; d_gene: TRBD1; v_gene: TRBV10-3; j_gene: TRBJ1-1; CDR3nt: TGTGCCATCAGGTGGACAGGGGATTCCTCTGAAGCTTTCTTT; CDR3aa: CAIRWTGDSSEAFF
abundance: .; len: 15; d_gene: .; v_gene: TRBV7-2; j_gene: TRBJ1-3; CDR3nt: TGTGCCAGCAGCTTAGTTCAGGGAAGGGAGAACGAAGCTTATTTT; CDR3aa: CASSLVQGRENEAYF
abundance: .; len: 14; d_gene: .; v_gene: TRBV7-6; j_gene: TRBJ1-5; CDR3nt: TGTGCCAGCAGCTTGGGGGGTGGTAGTCAGCCCCAGCATTTT; CDR3aa: CASSLGGGSQPQHF
abundance: .; len: 18; d_gene: TRBD1; v_gene: TRBV6-5; j_gene: TRBJ2-7; CDR3nt: TGTGCCAGCAGTATGACAGGGCGGACCTTGACCGAGACCTACGAGCAGTACTTC; CDR3aa: CASSMTGRTLTETYEQYF
abundance: .; len: 13; d_gene: TRBD1; v_gene: TRBV20-1; j_gene: TRBJ2-7; CDR3nt: TGCAGTGCTACTACAGGGGTCGGGCAGCAGCAGTACTTC; CDR3aa: CSATTGVGQQQYF
abundance: .; len: 14; d_gene: TRBD1; v_gene: TRBV10-3; j_gene: TRBJ2-7; CDR3nt: TGTGCCATCAGTGGGACAGGGAAATATTACGAGCAGTACTTC; CDR3aa: CAISGTGKYYEQYF
abundance: .; len: 15; d_gene: TRBD1; v_gene: TRBV7-9; j_gene: TRBJ1-5; CDR3nt: TGTGCCAGCAGCCAAGATCAGACAGGGTATACGCCTGGCCATTTT; CDR3aa: CASSQDQTGYTPGHF
abundance: .; len: 14; d_gene: .; v_gene: TRBV5-1; j_gene: TRBJ1-1; CDR3nt: TGTGCCAGCTACCAGCGGGGGCATGAGATTGAAGCTTTCTTT; CDR3aa: CASYQRGHEIEAFF